This TCR beta chain originates from a study of blood T cell repertoires in COVID-19 (TCRdb year 2020). For context, the study as a whole: Samples covering the acute and convalescent phases of COVID-19 were provided by collaborators in the United States, Italy and Spain. HLA class I and class II types, where available, came from metadata supplied by the sample provider rather than from assay-based typing. The repertoires were released in a freely available public database meant as a resource for research on the immune response to SARS-CoV-2. Nearly every sample came with metadata listing a de-identified subject ID, COVID-19 status, age in years and sex. The material from the prospective study consisted of cDNA or gDNA derived from T cells, B-cell-depleted T cells, or PBMCs. The samples were drawn from two sources: the first 160 participants of the ongoing ImmuneRACE study, and 1,254 subjects contributed by 6 global collaborators. The dataset comprised deeply sampled blood TCRbeta repertoires from subjects exposed to, actively infected with, or recovered from COVID-19.

One collaborating source in Seattle enrolled patients while the patients were actively infected and followed the patients over time throughout the course of disease. Collaborating institutions collected whole blood in K2EDTA tubes following their own protocols. Collaborator samples were shipped for TCRbeta analysis as frozen whole blood, isolated PBMCs, or DNA extracted from either sample type. The full study reports these points: Clinical and demographic metadata were provided uncurated, with the amount varying by source and participant.

CDR3 length: 13 amino acids, cysteine to phenylalanine. The DNA shown is the 39-base CDR3, in frame from base 1. V and J lose 5 bases and 4 bases, and a span of 11 bases separates them. TCRbeta CDR3 regions were amplified from genomic DNA using the immunoSEQ Assay, a bias-controlled multiplex PCR. As for how the authors treated the data: The number of nucleated cells in each sample was estimated by amplification of reference gene primers within the assay. Sequence reads were collapsed and filtered to measure the absolute abundance of every unique TCRbeta CDR3 rearrangement. For each sample, productive Simpson clonality was calculated as the square root of Simpson's diversity index over productive rearrangements. Not all clones reach the TCRdb copy of this immuneACCESS table, which keeps in-frame sequences only. Checked studies attribute under half of the gap to unresolved V genes and leave the rest unexplained. V, J and clone size derive from that table, while D and trimming were established from the DNA sequence. The sample table lists about 270,000 clones, roughly 80% of them with a count of one. The top ten clones comprise more than 1.4% of the sample.

Comment on this clone: Its antigen remains unidentified. No much larger clonotype is one base removed from it; base qualities were not supplied.

The chain was built from TRBV12-3 or TRBV12-4 and TRBJ1-1; the D gene is perhaps TRBD1, from 6 matching bases. This clonotype was sampled from a human donor with COVID-19, enrolled during active disease. The donor label of this sample is uncertain. Sequenced material: peripheral blood. For the CDR3, the sequence is CASSQTGGTEAFF. The bases are TGTGCCAGCAGTCAGACAGGAGGCACTGAAGCTTTCTTT.